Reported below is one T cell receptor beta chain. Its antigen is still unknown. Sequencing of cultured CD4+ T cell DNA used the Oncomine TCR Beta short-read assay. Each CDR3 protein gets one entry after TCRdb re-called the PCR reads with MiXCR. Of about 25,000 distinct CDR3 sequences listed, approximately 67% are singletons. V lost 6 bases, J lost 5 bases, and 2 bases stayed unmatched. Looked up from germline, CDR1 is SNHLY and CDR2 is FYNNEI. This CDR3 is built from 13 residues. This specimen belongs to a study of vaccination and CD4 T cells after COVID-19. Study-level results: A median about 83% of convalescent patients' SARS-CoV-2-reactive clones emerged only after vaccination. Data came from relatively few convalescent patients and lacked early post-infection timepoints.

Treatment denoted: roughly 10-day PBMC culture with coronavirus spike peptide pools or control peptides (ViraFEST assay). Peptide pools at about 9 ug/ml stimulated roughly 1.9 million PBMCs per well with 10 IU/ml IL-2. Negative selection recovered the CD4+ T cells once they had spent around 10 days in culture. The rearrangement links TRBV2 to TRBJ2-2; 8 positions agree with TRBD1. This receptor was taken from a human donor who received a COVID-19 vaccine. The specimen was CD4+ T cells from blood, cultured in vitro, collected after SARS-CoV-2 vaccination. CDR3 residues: CASRYRGTGELFF. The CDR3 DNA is TGTGCCAGCAGGTACAGGGGGACCGGGGAGCTGTTTTTT.